The entry below describes one T cell receptor (beta chain). Its antigen is not identified. Subjects with ophthalmopathy showed a Clinical Activity Score no lower than 3, a NOSPECS grade no lower than 4, and a duration shorter than 3 months. Germline V lookup: CDR1 SGHTA, CDR2 FQGTGA. Deletions cut 4 bases from V and 7 bases from J, with 8 bases between. The CDR3 is 13 residues long. This record belongs to a study of T cells in Graves' hyperthyroidism and ophthalmopathy. Regarding the study as a whole: Expanded thyroid clonotypes (above 0.001) were mostly also found in blood.

RNA transcripts served as the template for amplifying TCR beta CDR3 regions. HTBI primers drove first-round RT-PCR of the TCR CDR3. TCRdb itself ran the multiplex PCR reads through MiXCR, one entry per CDR3 protein. The data hold roughly 520,000 distinct CDR3 sequences, with around 22% observed a single time. The specimen was blood. This sequence joins TRBV7-3 and TRBJ1-6; no firm D call. This TCR came from a woman aged 30 to 39 with Graves' ophthalmopathy. CDR3 protein: CASSSQLNSPLHF. DNA for the CDR3: TGTGCCAGCAGCTCCCAACTCAATTCACCCCTCCACTTT.